This TCR beta chain was sequenced in a study of glioma-infiltrating T cells after dendritic cell vaccination. Assay used: immunoSEQ multiplex PCR; TCRdb lists only in-frame clones, some missing. The repertoire has roughly 90,000 clones, approximately 90% of them found once; the top ten carry around a sixth. The sample was blood, taken before dendritic cell vaccination. This clonotype was obtained from a human donor with glioblastoma.

CDR3 sequence: CASSFREEFTDTQYF. CDR3 sequence (DNA): TGTGCCAGCAGTTTCCGGGAGGAGTTCACAGATACGCAGTATTTT. This chain joins TRBV25-1 and TRBJ2-3; 7 bases are a match to TRBD2. Germline V gives CDR1 MGHDK, CDR2 SYGVNS. The CDR3 has 15 residues. V dropped 5 bases and J dropped 2; count of bases not matched to a gene: 7.